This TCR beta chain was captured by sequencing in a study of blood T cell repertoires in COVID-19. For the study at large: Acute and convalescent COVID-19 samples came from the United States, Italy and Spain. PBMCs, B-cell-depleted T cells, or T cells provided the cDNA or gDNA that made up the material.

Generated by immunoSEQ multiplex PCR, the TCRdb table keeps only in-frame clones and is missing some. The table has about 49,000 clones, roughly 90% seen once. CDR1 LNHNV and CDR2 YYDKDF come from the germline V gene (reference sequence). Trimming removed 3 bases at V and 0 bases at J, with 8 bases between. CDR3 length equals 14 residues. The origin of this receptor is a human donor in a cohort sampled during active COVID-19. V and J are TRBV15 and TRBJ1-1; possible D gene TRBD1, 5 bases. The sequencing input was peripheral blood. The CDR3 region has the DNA TGTGCCACCAGCAGTCGGGGGGTGAACACTGAAGCTTTCTTT. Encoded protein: CATSSRGVNTEAFF.